The 19 T cell receptor beta chains listed next were all sequenced from one sample in a study of tumour-infiltrating T cells in Burkitt lymphoma. Clones were sequenced by immunoSEQ multiplex PCR, and TCRdb holds only the in-frame ones, with some missing. The data show 13,000 or so clones, with roughly 85% seen just once and roughly 1.4% held by the top ten. Material for sequencing was tumor tissue. The receptors come from a human donor with diffuse large B-cell lymphoma.

The chain couples TRBV11-2 to TRBJ1-1; D is possibly TRBD1 (6 bases). V lost 6 bases to trimming and J lost 1 base, with 12 bases between them. The germline V gene encodes CDR1 SGHAT and CDR2 FQNNGV. The CDR3 has 14 residues. CDR3 nucleotide sequence: TGTGCCAGCAGGGAGCTGGGGGCGAACACTGAAGCTTTCTTT. Amino acids: CASRELGANTEAFF. Looking up the rest from reference TRBV11-2 and TRBJ1-1 gives the full variable domain: EAGVAQSPRYKIIEKRQSVAFWCNPISGHATLYWYQQILGQGPKLLIQFQNNGVVDDSQLPKDRFSAERLKGVDSTLKIQPAKLEDSAVYLCASRELGANTEAFFGQGTRLTVV.

As to this clone: At one of its ends the junction is not consistent with the germline gene, which may arise from a read error. The chain employs TRBV5-1 and TRBJ2-2; the match to TRBD2 covers 7 bases. Germline V lookup: CDR1 SGHRS, CDR2 YFSETQ. The CDR3 runs to 16 residues. The CDR3 is CASSLRSGTNTRELFF. The DNA for the CDR3 is TGCGCCAGCAGCTTGCGGAGCGGGACGAACACCAGGGAGCTGTTTTTT.

Points on this clone: Germline and junction disagree at one end, which may indicate a read error. V usage is TRBV15 and J usage is TRBJ1-1, with TRBD1 matching over 11 bases. Germline CDR1 is LNHNV and CDR2 is YYDKDF (reference sequence). There are 14 residues in the CDR3. The CDR3 here is CAISRDGGQGDAFF. CDR3 nucleotides: TGTGCCATCAGCAGAGATGGGGGACAGGGGGACGCTTTCTTT.

V usage is TRBV19 and J usage is TRBJ1-3; D gene uncertain. The CDR3 has 15 amino acids. V shed 2 bases and J shed 2 bases, with 10 bases lying between them. Germline CDR1 LNHDA, CDR2 SQIVND (reference sequence). The CDR3 region is CASSIWTGAGNTIYF. The DNA for the CDR3 is TGTGCCAGTAGTATATGGACCGGGGCTGGAAACACCATATATTTT.

This sequence joins TRBV7-3 and TRBJ2-1; maybe TRBD2 (6 bases). CDR3 size: 15 residues. CDR1 and CDR2 from the germline V gene are SGHTA and FQGTGA. V lost 0 bases and J 6 bases, leaving 12 bases between the germline ends. The chain's CDR3 is CASSLTGGLPNEQFF. CDR3 nucleotide sequence: TGTGCCAGCAGCTTAACGGGGGGACTTCCCAATGAGCAGTTCTTC.

This sequence joins TRBV29-1 and TRBJ1-2, with D possibly matching TRBD1 (6 bases). V was pared by 8 bases and J by 0 bases, with 13 bases between. Germline V CDR1 and CDR2: SQVTM, ANQGSEA. CDR3 length: 13 amino acids. CDR3 sequence (DNA): TGCAGCCTATCGGGGGGGCCTAACTATGGCTACACCTTC. Residues: CSLSGGPNYGYTF.

The chain recombines TRBV19 with TRBJ1-5, with D possibly being TRBD1 (6 bases). Trimming removed 6 bases at V and 4 bases at J, with 16 bases between. This CDR3 has 15 amino acids. Germline lookup yields CDR1 LNHDA and CDR2 SQIVND (reference sequence). CDR3 in amino acids: CASRPADRRNQPQHF. The CDR3 DNA sequence: TGTGCCAGTAGGCCTGCAGACAGGAGAAATCAGCCCCAGCATTTT.

The CDR3, as DNA: TGTGCCAGCAGCGTAGTGGACAGCGTGAACACTGAAGCTTTCTTT. Translation gives CASSVVDSVNTEAFF. The V gene is TRBV9, the J gene TRBJ1-1, with D possibly TRBD1 on 6 matching bases. CDR3 length: 15 amino acids. The V end was cut by 0 bases, the J end by 0 bases, with 9 bases between. The germline V gene encodes CDR1 SGDLS and CDR2 YYNGEE.

CDR3 nucleotide sequence: TGTGCCAGCCGGGTGGGACAGGGCAGCAATCAGCCCCAGCATTTT. This codes for CASRVGQGSNQPQHF. The gene calls are TRBV2 and TRBJ1-5, with 9 bases aligning to TRBD1. This CDR3 is built from 15 residues. V shed 8 bases, J shed 1 base, and the junction held 6 bases outside the gene matches. Germline CDR1 SNHLY, CDR2 FYNNEI.

The chain couples TRBV25-1 to TRBJ1-4, with D hard to call. The CDR3 contains 12 residues. V was cut by 4 bases and J by 15 bases, with 15 bases left in between. Germline assignment: CDR1 MGHDK and CDR2 SYGVNS. The CDR3, as DNA: TGTGCCAGCAGTGGTCCGGGCCACACAATGTTTTTT. This translates into CASSGPGHTMFF.

This chain connects TRBV29-1 to TRBJ1-1; 9 bases align to TRBD1. The CDR3 contains 14 residues. CDR1 is SQVTM and CDR2 is ANQGSEA in the germline V gene. The V gene end was trimmed by 5 bases and the J gene end by 1 base; junction bases not matched to a gene: 5. The CDR3 coding sequence is TGCAGCGTTTACAGGGGGCGGTCGAACACTGAAGCTTTCTTT. It translates to CSVYRGRSNTEAFF.

The V and J genes are TRBV6-4 and TRBJ1-1; perhaps TRBD1 as D (5 bases). Trimming shortened V by 3 bases and J by 1 base, and 9 bases separated the two germline ends. Germline CDR1 MRHNA, CDR2 SNTAGT. The CDR3 has 14 residues. CDR3 loop: CASSEGPKNTEAFF. CDR3 DNA: TGTGCCAGCAGTGAGGGACCGAAGAACACTGAAGCTTTCTTT.

V is TRBV19 and J is TRBJ1-5; D is undetermined. CDR3 length: 14 amino acids. Germline loops: CDR1 LNHDA, CDR2 SQIVND (reference sequence). Trimming left V 3 bases short and J 7 bases short, with 13 bases between. CDR3 sequence reads: CASSIMGINQPQHF. CDR3 sequence (DNA): TGTGCCAGTAGTATCATGGGGATTAACCAGCCCCAGCATTTT.

The J gene is TRBJ2-7, the V gene TRBV6-6; D is unclear. The CDR3 spans 11 residues. V was shortened by 6 bases and J by 7 bases, with 10 bases between the two germline ends. CDR1 MNHNY and CDR2 SVGAGI come from the germline V gene (reference sequence). The CDR3 spells CASSPSGEQYF. CDR3 nucleotide sequence: TGTGCCAGCAGCCCCTCAGGAGAGCAGTACTTC.

The chain links TRBV5-8 to TRBJ2-7; no clear D. Trimming stripped 4 bases from V and 2 bases from J, with 4 bases between. There are 11 residues in the CDR3. Germline-derived CDR1 and CDR2 are SGHTS and YDEGEE. The CDR3 is CASSPAYEQYF. The CDR3 coding sequence is TGTGCCAGCAGCCCCGCCTACGAGCAGTACTTC.

This clone was detected once. The V gene is TRBV5-4, the J gene TRBJ1-4; 7 positions agree with TRBD1. CDR1 is SGHNT and CDR2 is YYREEE in the germline V gene (reference sequence). The CDR3 contains 14 residues. With V trimmed by 4 bases and J by 5 bases, 5 bases remained unmatched. CDR3 sequence: CASSEGAGNEKLFF. In DNA form, the CDR3 reads TGTGCCAGCAGCGAGGGGGCGGGGAATGAAAAACTGTTTTTT. The full variable domain, its missing parts supplied by reference TRBV5-4 and TRBJ1-4, is ETGVTQSPTHLIKTRGQQVTLRCSSQSGHNTVSWYQQALGQGPQFIFQYYREEENGRGNFPPRFSGLQFPNYSSELNVNALELDDSALYLCASSEGAGNEKLFFGSGTQLSVL.

V gene TRBV5-6 combines with J gene TRBJ1-4, with 10 bases fitting TRBD1. Trimming cost V 3 bases and J 6 bases; bases outside gene matches: 2. Germline V gene lookup returns CDR1 SGHDT and CDR2 YYEEEE. CDR3 size: 14 residues. Here the CDR3 reads CASSWDRGYEKLFF. The CDR3 coding sequence is TGTGCCAGCAGCTGGGACAGGGGTTATGAAAAACTGTTTTTT.

Turning to this clone: At one end, the junction sequence differs from germline, possibly due to a read error. This chain joins TRBV7-2 and TRBJ2-1, with 7 bases that match TRBD1. Germline V gene lookup returns CDR1 SGHTA and CDR2 FQGNSA. The CDR3 length is 16 residues. CDR3 sequence (DNA): TGTGCCAGCAGTTTAGTCCCAGGGGGCTCCTACAATGAGCAGTTCTTC. Residues: CASSLVPGGSYNEQFF.

This chain joins TRBV10-1 and TRBJ2-7, with D perhaps matching TRBD1 (6 bases). This CDR3 is built from 13 residues. Germline CDR1 and CDR2: WNHNN and SYGVQD (reference sequence). V was shortened by 5 bases and J by 7 bases, with 15 bases between the two germline ends. CDR3 nucleotides: TGCGCCAGCAGTAGACAGGTCTACTCTGAGCAGTACTTC. Translation gives CASSRQVYSEQYF.